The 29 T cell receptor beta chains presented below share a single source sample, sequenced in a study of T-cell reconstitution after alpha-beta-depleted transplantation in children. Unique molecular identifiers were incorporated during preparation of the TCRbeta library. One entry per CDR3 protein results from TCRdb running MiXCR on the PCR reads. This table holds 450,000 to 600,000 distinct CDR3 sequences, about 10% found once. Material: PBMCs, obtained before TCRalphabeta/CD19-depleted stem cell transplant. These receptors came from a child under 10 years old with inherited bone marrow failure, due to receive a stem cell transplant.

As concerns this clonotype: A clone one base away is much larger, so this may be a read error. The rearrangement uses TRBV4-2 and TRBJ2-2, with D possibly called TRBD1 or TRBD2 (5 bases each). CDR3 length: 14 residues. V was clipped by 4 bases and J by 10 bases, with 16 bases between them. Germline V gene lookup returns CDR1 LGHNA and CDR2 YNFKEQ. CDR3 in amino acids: CASSPGPGSKELFF. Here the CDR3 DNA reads TGTGCCAGCAGCCCGGGGCCAGGCTCCAAGGAGCTGTTTTTT.

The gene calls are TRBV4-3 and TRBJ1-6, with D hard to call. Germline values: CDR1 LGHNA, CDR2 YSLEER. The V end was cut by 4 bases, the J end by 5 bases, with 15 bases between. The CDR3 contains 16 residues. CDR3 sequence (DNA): TGCGCCAGCAGCCTTGGACTGGGGTCGAATAATTCACCCCTCCACTTT. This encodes CASSLGLGSNNSPLHF.

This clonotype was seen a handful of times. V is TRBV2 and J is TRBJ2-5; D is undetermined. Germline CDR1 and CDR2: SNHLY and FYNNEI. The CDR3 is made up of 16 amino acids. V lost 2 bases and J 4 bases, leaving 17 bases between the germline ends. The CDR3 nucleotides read TGTGCCAGCAGTGAATTGGCAGGCGGCATTCGAGAGACCCAGTACTTC. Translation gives CASSELAGGIRETQYF.

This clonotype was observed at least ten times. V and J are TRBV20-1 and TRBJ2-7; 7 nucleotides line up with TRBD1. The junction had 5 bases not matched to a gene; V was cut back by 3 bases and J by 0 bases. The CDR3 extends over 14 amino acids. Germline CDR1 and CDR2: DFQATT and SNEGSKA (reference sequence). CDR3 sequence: CSASGDSLSYEQYF. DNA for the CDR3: TGCAGTGCTAGCGGGGACAGCCTCTCCTACGAGCAGTACTTC.

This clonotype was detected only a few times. CDR3 region: CASSPSGLAGAYEQYF. The CDR3 region has the DNA TGTGCCAGCAGCCCCAGCGGGCTAGCGGGAGCCTACGAGCAGTACTTC. The chain recombines TRBV7-8 with TRBJ2-7; 10 nucleotides agree with TRBD2. The ends lost 5 bases at V and 2 bases at J; junction bases unmatched: 9. The germline gives CDR1 SGHVS, CDR2 FQNEAQ. The CDR3 has 16 amino acids.

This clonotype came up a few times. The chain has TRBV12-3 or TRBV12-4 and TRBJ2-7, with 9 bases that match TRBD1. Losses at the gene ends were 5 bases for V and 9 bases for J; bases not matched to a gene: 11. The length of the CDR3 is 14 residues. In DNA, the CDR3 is TGTGCCAGCAGTAAAACAGGGGGCCCAGGTGTGCAGTACTTC. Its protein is CASSKTGGPGVQYF.

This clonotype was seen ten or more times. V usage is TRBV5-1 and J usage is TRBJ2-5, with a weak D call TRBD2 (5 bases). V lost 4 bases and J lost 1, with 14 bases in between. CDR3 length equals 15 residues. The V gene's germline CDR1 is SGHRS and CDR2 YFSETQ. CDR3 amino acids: CASSAGSALQETQYF. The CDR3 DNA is TGCGCCAGCAGCGCCGGTAGCGCGCTCCAAGAGACCCAGTACTTC.

The CDR3 nucleotides read TGCGCCAGCCGAGCTTGGACCCCCGGAACAGGGACCGGGGAGCTGTTTTTT. Protein product: CASRAWTPGTGTGELFF. The rearrangement uses TRBV5-1 and TRBJ2-2; D might be TRBD1 (6 bases). V shed 7 bases and J shed 5 bases, with 24 bases lying between them. The CDR3 length is 17 residues. Germline lookup yields CDR1 SGHRS and CDR2 YFSETQ.

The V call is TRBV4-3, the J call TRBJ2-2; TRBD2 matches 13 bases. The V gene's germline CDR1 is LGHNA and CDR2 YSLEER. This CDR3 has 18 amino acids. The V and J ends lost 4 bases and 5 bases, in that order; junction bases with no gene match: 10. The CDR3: CASSPTSGRGPPTGELFF. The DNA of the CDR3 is TGCGCCAGCAGCCCCACTAGCGGGAGGGGCCCTCCAACCGGGGAGCTGTTTTTT.

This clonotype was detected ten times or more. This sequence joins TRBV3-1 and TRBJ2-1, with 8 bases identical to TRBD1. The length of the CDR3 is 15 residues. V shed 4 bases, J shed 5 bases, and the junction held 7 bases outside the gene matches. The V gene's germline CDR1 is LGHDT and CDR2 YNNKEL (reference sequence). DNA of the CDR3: TGTGCCAGCAGCCCTCACAGGGGGTCAAACAATGAGCAGTTCTTC. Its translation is CASSPHRGSNNEQFF.

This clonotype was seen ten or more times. The CDR3 region is CASSLALRGNEQYF. The CDR3 DNA reads TGTGCCAGCAGCTTAGCGCTAAGAGGTAACGAGCAGTACTTC. V gene TRBV7-2 combines with J gene TRBJ2-7; D gene uncertain. The V gene's germline CDR1 is SGHTA and CDR2 FQGNSA. Trimming shortened V by 0 bases and J by 5 bases, and 11 bases separated the two germline ends. CDR3 length: 14 amino acids.

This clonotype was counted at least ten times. DNA of the CDR3: TGTGCCAGCAGTTTACGACGGGACAGGGGTCACTACGAGCAGTACTTC. Translated: CASSLRRDRGHYEQYF. The V gene is TRBV27, the J gene TRBJ2-7; 10 bases are shared with TRBD1. With 2 bases clipped from V and 3 bases from J, the junction kept 7 bases outside the gene matches. CDR3 length equals 16 residues. Germline loops: CDR1 MNHEY, CDR2 SMNVEV (reference sequence).

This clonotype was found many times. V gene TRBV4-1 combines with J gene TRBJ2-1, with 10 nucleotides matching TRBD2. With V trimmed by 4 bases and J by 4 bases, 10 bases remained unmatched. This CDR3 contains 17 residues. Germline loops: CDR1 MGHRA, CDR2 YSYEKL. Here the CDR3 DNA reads TGCGCCAGCAGCCCCGAGCCGGGACTAGCGCCGTACAATGAGCAGTTCTTC. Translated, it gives CASSPEPGLAPYNEQFF.

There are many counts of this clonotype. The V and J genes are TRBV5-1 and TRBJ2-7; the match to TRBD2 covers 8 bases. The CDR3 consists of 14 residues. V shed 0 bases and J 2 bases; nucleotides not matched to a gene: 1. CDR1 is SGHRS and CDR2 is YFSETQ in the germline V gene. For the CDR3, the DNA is TGCGCCAGCAGCTTGGAGGGACTAGCCTACGAGCAGTACTTC. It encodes CASSLEGLAYEQYF.

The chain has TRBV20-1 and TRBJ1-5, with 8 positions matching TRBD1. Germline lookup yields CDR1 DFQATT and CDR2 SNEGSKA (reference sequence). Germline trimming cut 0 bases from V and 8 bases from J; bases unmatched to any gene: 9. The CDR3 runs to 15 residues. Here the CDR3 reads CSARDLRQGPEPQHF. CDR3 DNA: TGCAGTGCTAGAGACCTCCGACAGGGGCCGGAGCCCCAGCATTTT.

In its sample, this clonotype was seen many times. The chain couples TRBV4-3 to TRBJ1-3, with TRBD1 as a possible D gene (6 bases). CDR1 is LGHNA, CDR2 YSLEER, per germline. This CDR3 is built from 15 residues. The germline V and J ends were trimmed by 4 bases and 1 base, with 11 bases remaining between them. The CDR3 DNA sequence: TGCGCCAGCAGCCCCAACAGGGTATCTGGAAACACCATATATTTT. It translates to CASSPNRVSGNTIYF.

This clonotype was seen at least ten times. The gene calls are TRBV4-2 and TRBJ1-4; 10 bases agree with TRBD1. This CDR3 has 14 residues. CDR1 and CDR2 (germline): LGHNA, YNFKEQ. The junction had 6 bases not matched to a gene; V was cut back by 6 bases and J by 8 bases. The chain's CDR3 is CASRLGQGEEKLFF. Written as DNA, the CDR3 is TGTGCCAGCAGGCTCGGACAGGGGGAGGAAAAACTGTTTTTT.

CDR3 region: CASSKVVGPEQYF. The CDR3 coding sequence is TGCGCCAGCAGCAAAGTGGTTGGCCCCGAGCAGTACTTC. This rearrangement joins TRBV4-1 to TRBJ2-7; D remains ambiguous. The V end lost 5 bases, the J end lost 6 bases, and 14 bases lay between the germline ends. The CDR3 sequence is 13 residues long. Germline-derived CDR1 and CDR2 are MGHRA and YSYEKL.

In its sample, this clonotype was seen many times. CDR3 bases: TGTGCCAGCAGCTTGGAACCGGGAAACTATGGCTACACCTTC. As protein: CASSLEPGNYGYTF. The chain is built from TRBV5-6 and TRBJ1-2; D uncertain. The V gene lost 0 bases and the J gene lost 2 bases, with 8 bases spanning the gap. Germline CDR1 SGHDT, CDR2 YYEEEE. The length of the CDR3 is 14 residues.

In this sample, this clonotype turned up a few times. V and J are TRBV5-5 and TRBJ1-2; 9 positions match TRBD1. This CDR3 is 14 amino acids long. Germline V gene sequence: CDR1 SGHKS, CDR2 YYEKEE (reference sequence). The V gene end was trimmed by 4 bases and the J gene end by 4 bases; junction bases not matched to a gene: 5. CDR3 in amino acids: CASSRGQGVYGYTF. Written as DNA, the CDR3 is TGTGCCAGCAGCAGGGGACAGGGAGTCTATGGCTACACCTTC. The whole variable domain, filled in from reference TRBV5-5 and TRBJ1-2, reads DAGVTQSPTHLIKTRGQQVTLRCSPISGHKSVSWYQQVLGQGPQFIFQYYEKEERGRGNFPDRFSARQFPNYSSELNVNALLLGDSALYLCASSRGQGVYGYTFGSGTRLTVV.

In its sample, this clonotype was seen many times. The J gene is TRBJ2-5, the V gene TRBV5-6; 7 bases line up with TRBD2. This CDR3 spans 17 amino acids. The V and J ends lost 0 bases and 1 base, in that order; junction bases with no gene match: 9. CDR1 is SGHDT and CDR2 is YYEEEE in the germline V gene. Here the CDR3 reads CASSLAGAGSPQETQYF. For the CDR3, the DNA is TGTGCCAGCAGCTTGGCGGGAGCGGGATCCCCCCAAGAGACCCAGTACTTC. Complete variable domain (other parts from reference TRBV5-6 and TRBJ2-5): DAGVTQSPTHLIKTRGQQVTLRCSPKSGHDTVSWYQQALGQGPQFIFQYYEEEERQRGNFPDRFSGHQFPNYSSELNVNALLLGDSALYLCASSLAGAGSPQETQYFGPGTRLLVL.

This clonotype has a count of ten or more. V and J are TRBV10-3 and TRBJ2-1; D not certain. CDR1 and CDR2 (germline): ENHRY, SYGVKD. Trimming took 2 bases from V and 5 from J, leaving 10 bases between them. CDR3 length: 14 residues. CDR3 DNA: TGTGCCATCAGTGAGCCCGGACGTAACAATGAGCAGTTCTTC. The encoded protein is CAISEPGRNNEQFF.

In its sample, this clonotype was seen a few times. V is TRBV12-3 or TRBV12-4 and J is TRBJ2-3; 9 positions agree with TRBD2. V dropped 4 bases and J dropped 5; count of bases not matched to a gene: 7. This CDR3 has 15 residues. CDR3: CASSSWREGGDTQYF. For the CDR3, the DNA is TGTGCCAGCAGTTCTTGGCGGGAGGGCGGAGATACGCAGTATTTT.

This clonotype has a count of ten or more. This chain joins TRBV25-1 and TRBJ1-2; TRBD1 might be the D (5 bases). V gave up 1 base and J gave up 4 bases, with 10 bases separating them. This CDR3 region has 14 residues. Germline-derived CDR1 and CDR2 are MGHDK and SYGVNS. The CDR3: CASSEFGGGYGYTF. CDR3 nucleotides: TGTGCCAGCAGTGAATTCGGGGGGGGCTATGGCTACACCTTC.

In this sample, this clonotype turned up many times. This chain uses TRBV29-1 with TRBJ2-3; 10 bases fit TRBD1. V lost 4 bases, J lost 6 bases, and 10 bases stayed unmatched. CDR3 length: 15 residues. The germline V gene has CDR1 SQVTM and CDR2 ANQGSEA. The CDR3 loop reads CSVGRGTGETDTQYF. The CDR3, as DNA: TGCAGCGTTGGGAGGGGGACAGGGGAGACGGATACGCAGTATTTT.

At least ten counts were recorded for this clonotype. The CDR3 here is CASSSGLAVYEQYF. The CDR3 DNA is TGTGCCAGCAGCTCGGGACTAGCAGTCTACGAGCAGTACTTC. The chain uses TRBV27 and TRBJ2-7; 9 bases map to TRBD2. The CDR3 runs to 14 residues. The V gene's germline CDR1 is MNHEY and CDR2 SMNVEV (reference sequence). Unmatched junction bases numbered 6, after V lost 6 bases and J lost 3 bases.

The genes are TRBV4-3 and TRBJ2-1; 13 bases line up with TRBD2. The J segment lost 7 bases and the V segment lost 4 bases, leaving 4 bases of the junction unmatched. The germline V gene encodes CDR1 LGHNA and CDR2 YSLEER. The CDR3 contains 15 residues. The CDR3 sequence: CASSLLAGGVNEQFF. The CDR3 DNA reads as TGCGCCAGCAGCCTACTAGCGGGAGGGGTGAATGAGCAGTTCTTC.

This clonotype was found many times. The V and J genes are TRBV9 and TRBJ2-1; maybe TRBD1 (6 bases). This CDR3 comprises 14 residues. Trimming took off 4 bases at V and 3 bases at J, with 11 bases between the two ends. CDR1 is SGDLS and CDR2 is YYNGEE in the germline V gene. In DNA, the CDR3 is TGTGCCAGCAGCCCCCGACAGGTCTACAATGAGCAGTTCTTC. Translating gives CASSPRQVYNEQFF.

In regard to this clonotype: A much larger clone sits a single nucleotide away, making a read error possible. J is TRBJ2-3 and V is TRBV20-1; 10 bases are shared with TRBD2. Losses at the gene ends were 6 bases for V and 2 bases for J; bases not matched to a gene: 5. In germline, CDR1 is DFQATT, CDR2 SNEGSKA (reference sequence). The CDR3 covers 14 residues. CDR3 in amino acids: CSAVSGRFTDTQYF. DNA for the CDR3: TGCAGTGCCGTTAGCGGGAGGTTCACAGATACGCAGTATTTT.